This T cell receptor (beta chain) emerged from a study of blood T cell repertoires in COVID-19 (TCRdb year 2020). With regard to the full study: Collaborator samples came from the United States, Italy and Spain and covered acute and convalescent phases of COVID-19. The prospective study material was composed of cDNA or gDNA derived from T cells, B-cell-depleted T cells, or PBMCs. Subjects who had been exposed to COVID-19, were actively infected with it, or had recovered from it provided the deeply sampled blood TCRbeta repertoires that made up the dataset. The repertoires were made available in a free public database intended to serve as a resource for research on the immune response to SARS-CoV-2. The samples were drawn from two sources: the first 160 participants of the ongoing ImmuneRACE study, and 950 to 1,500 subjects contributed by 6 global collaborators. A de-identified subject ID, COVID-19 status, age in years and sex were almost always included in the sample metadata. Where available, HLA class I and class II types were taken from metadata supplied by the sample provider and were not determined by assay-based typing.

Collaborating institutions collected whole blood in K2EDTA tubes following their own protocols. For TCRbeta analysis, collaborators shipped samples in one of three forms: frozen whole blood, isolated PBMCs, or DNA extracted from either of those sample types. About this clone: The specificity of this receptor is unknown. Base qualities are missing; no much larger clone stands one base away.

Summary of the overall study and its limitations: Clinical and demographic metadata were provided uncurated, with the amount varying by source and participant.

TCRbeta CDR3 regions were amplified from genomic DNA by means of the immunoSEQ Assay, a bias-controlled multiplex PCR. The authors processed their data as follows. Nucleated cell counts per sample were estimated from amplification of reference gene primers within the assay. Sequence reads were collapsed and filtered to measure the absolute abundance of every unique TCRbeta CDR3 rearrangement. For each sample, productive Simpson clonality was calculated by taking the square root of Simpson's diversity index across productive rearrangements. TCRdb's version of the immuneACCESS table is confined to in-frame rearrangements and falls short of the full clone set. An unresolved V gene accounts for under half of the shortfall where checked; the remainder is of unknown origin. V and J calls and clone size are as listed in that table; D and trimming were resolved from the DNA. The sample records about 110,000 clones, 90% of which are singletons. Approximately 1% of the sample is taken by the ten largest.

The sequenced sample was peripheral blood. This sequence was found in a human donor in a cohort sampled during active COVID-19.

The CDR3 sequence is CASSPQNYYNEQFF. At the DNA level, the sequence is TGTGCCAGCAGCCCCCAGAACTATTACAATGAGCAGTTCTTC. The sequence links TRBV9 to TRBJ2-1; no D gene is confidently identified. CDR1 and CDR2 (SGDLS, YYNGEE) derive from the germline V gene. V and J are truncated by 4 bases and 4 bases respectively, leaving an intervening sequence of 12 bases. CDR3 length: 14 amino acids, cysteine to phenylalanine. CDR3 DNA only is kept here, 42 bases in frame from base 1.